This T cell receptor beta chain comes out of a study of T cells in Graves' hyperthyroidism and ophthalmopathy. Overall study: Peripheral blood samples were taken at initial diagnosis, prior to any treatment.

TCR beta CDR3 sequences were amplified from RNA transcripts. First-round RT-PCR of the TCR CDR3 relied on the HTBI primer set. TCRdb passed the multiplex PCR reads through MiXCR, listing each CDR3 protein once. The table has hundreds of thousands of distinct CDR3 sequences, less than 25% seen once; the top ten hold 30% to 40%. This clonotype came up many times. What it recognizes is unknown. Findings and caveats of the study: Separating ophthalmopathy from stable hyperthyroidism was achieved by a 13 V-J model.

The CDR3 loop spans 16 amino acids. V was shortened by 3 bases and J by 4 bases, with 16 bases between the two germline ends. The sample was blood. The V and J genes are TRBV12-3 or TRBV12-4 and TRBJ1-5, with a weak D call TRBD1 (6 bases). The sequence derives from a man younger than 45 with Graves' ophthalmopathy. CDR3 nucleotides: TGTGCCAGCAGTTTCTGGACAGTAACTGGGAATCAGCCCCAGCATTTT. Encoded protein: CASSFWTVTGNQPQHF.